This TCR beta chain was captured by sequencing in a study of blood T cell repertoires in COVID-19. Here immunoSEQ multiplex PCR was the method, and the copy in TCRdb shows in-frame clones only, minus some. Here the sample spans around 280,000 clones, roughly 87% being singletons. CDR1 is MNHNS, CDR2 SASEGT, per germline. The CDR3 consists of 13 residues. V lost 1 base and J 5 bases, leaving 5 bases between the germline ends. This clonotype was obtained from a woman in her thirties or forties who had recovered from COVID-19. Sequenced material: PBMCs or T cells enriched from blood (not recorded which). The rearrangement links TRBV6-1 to TRBJ1-4; the D is unclear. The CDR3 sequence is CASSEVENEKLFF. In DNA form, the CDR3 reads TGTGCCAGCAGTGAAGTAGAGAATGAAAAACTGTTTTTT.